This TCR beta chain was observed in a study of a mutant IDH1 vaccine in newly diagnosed glioma. Turning to this clone: Its antigen is still unknown.

Data came from immunoSEQ multiplex PCR; TCRdb stores just in-frame clones and leaves some out. Of about 21,000 clones listed, approximately 89% are singletons. Time point noted: week 11, during vaccination. Vaccinated patients received 300 ug of mutant IDH1 20-mer peptide per dose, with topical imiquimod. The receptor was isolated from a woman in her forties with glioma. The input for sequencing was PBMCs, taken from a glioma patient whose treatment included an IDH1 peptide vaccine.

The CDR3 sequence is CSVLGVGANYGYTF. In nucleotides, the CDR3 is TGCAGCGTTCTTGGGGTTGGGGCTAACTATGGCTACACCTTC. The genes are TRBV29-1 and TRBJ1-2; unclear D gene. V was clipped by 5 bases and J by 0 bases, with 13 bases between them. This CDR3 is built from 14 residues. Germline loops: CDR1 SQVTM, CDR2 ANQGSEA. Looking up the rest from reference TRBV29-1 and TRBJ1-2 gives the full variable domain: SAVISQKPSRDICQRGTSLTIQCQVDSQVTMMFWYRQQPGQSLTLIATANQGSEATYESGFVIDKFPISRPNLTFSTLTVSNMSPEDSSIYLCSVLGVGANYGYTFGSGTRLTVV.